A single T cell receptor (beta chain) is shown here with its context. These data are taken from a study of T cell changes during pregnancy in multiple sclerosis. TCRdb keeps only in-frame clones here, not all; method: immunoSEQ multiplex PCR. The sample yields some 46,000 clones, around nine tenths seen once. The germline CDR1 and CDR2 sequences are MDHEN and SYDVKM. The V and J ends lost 5 bases and 1 base, in that order; junction bases with no gene match: 4. The CDR3 covers 14 residues. The sample consisted of CD4+ T cells from peripheral blood mononuclear cells, taken after pregnancy. The gene calls are TRBV28 and TRBJ1-1; 7 nucleotides line up with TRBD1. The clonotype was recovered from a female donor with multiple sclerosis, enrolled in a pregnancy study. The CDR3 coding sequence is TGTGCCAGCAGTACCGGGACAGCGAACACTGAAGCTTTCTTT. Translating gives CASSTGTANTEAFF.